Described below is a single T cell receptor beta chain sequence and its context. This record comes from a study of immune characterization of retroperitoneal liposarcoma. This CDR3 has 14 residues. The germline V gene encodes CDR1 SGHTA and CDR2 FQGNSA. V was cut by 3 bases and J by 0 bases, with 7 bases left in between. TCRdb analysed the PCR reads with MiXCR anew, one entry per CDR3 protein. The table includes 11,000 or so distinct CDR3 sequences, about 50% detected once. The sample consisted of tumor tissue. The chain is built from TRBV7-2 and TRBJ2-3; no firm D call. The receptor was isolated from a female donor with retroperitoneal liposarcoma. The chain's CDR3 is CASSLSLSTDTQYF. The CDR3 nucleotides are TGTGCCAGCAGCTTGTCCTTAAGCACAGATACGCAGTATTTT.